This passage covers 11 T cell receptor beta chains from one sample sequenced in a study of blood T cell repertoires in COVID-19. The assay was immunoSEQ multiplex PCR, and TCRdb's table has in-frame clones only and misses some. This repertoire shows approximately 170,000 clones, over 75% found once; its top ten account for over 10%. Sequencing used peripheral blood. These receptors all stem from a man aged 70 or older who had recovered from COVID-19.

This chain joins TRBV2 and TRBJ2-5, with D tentatively TRBD1 (6 bases). V lost 5 bases and J 5 bases, leaving 12 bases between the germline ends. Germline V gene sequence: CDR1 SNHLY, CDR2 FYNNEI. The CDR3 runs to 13 residues. CDR3 coding DNA: TGTGCCAGCAGTCAGGGGACCGCTGAGACCCAGTACTTC. As protein: CASSQGTAETQYF.

The chain combines TRBV4-1 with TRBJ1-6; D call uncertain. Trimming shortened V by 2 bases and J by 8 bases, and 13 bases separated the two germline ends. The CDR3 is 15 amino acids. Germline CDR1 and CDR2: MGHRA and YSYEKL. The CDR3 DNA follows: TGCGCCAGCAGCCAATCGGAGGGAATGTATTCACCCCTCCACTTT. Residues: CASSQSEGMYSPLHF.

This chain links TRBV3-1 (or the pseudogene TRBV3-2) with TRBJ2-2; D not resolved. Trimming took 0 bases from V and 1 from J, leaving 9 bases between them. Germline CDR1 and CDR2: LGHDT and YNNKEL (reference sequence). The CDR3 is 16 residues long. CDR3 sequence reads: CASSQDSGVNTGELFF. The CDR3 coding sequence is TGTGCCAGCAGCCAAGATTCAGGCGTGAACACCGGGGAGCTGTTTTTT.

This clone was seen a few times. This chain connects TRBV11-2 to TRBJ2-1; TRBD1 might be the D (6 bases). Germline V gives CDR1 SGHAT, CDR2 FQNNGV. The V end lost 4 bases, the J end lost 5 bases, and 12 bases lay between the germline ends. The CDR3 has 14 residues. This CDR3 is CASSSVTGNNEQFF. CDR3 sequence (DNA): TGTGCCAGCAGCTCCGTGACAGGAAACAATGAGCAGTTCTTC.

The chain uses TRBV9 and TRBJ2-3; 8 bases map to TRBD2. There are 17 residues in the CDR3. The trim removed 3 bases at V and 6 bases at J, leaving 15 bases unmatched. Looked up from germline, CDR1 is SGDLS and CDR2 is YYNGEE. The CDR3 DNA sequence: TGTGCCAGCAGCGGAGCGACGGGACTAGGGGTTTTCGATACGCAGTATTTT. It codes for CASSGATGLGVFDTQYF. Based on the CDR3 plus reference TRBV9 and TRBJ2-3, the full variable domain is DSGVTQTPKHLITATGQRVTLRCSPRSGDLSVYWYQQSLDQGLQFLIQYYNGEERAKGNILERFSAQQFPDLHSELNLSSLELGDSALYFCASSGATGLGVFDTQYFGPGTRLTVL.

The rearrangement links TRBV10-1 to TRBJ2-3; D might be TRBD1 (5 bases). The germline V gene has CDR1 WNHNN and CDR2 SYGVQD (reference sequence). CDR3 length: 15 residues. Between the trimmed V and J ends, which lost 3 bases and 4 bases, there was a span of 14 bases. CDR3 sequence (DNA): TGCGCCAGCAGTGACGGCAGGGATGGGGCAGATACGCAGTATTTT. The encoded protein is CASSDGRDGADTQYF.

This clone was seen only once. The chain carries TRBV28 and TRBJ1-5, with D possibly matching TRBD1 (5 bases). Germline V gene lookup returns CDR1 MDHEN and CDR2 SYDVKM. The ends were cut back, 3 bases at V and 1 base at J, with 10 bases in the middle. This CDR3 is 15 amino acids long. The CDR3 here is CASSFQGLSNQPQHF. The CDR3 nucleotides are TGTGCCAGCAGTTTCCAGGGTCTGAGCAATCAGCCCCAGCATTTT. The full variable domain, its missing parts supplied by reference TRBV28 and TRBJ1-5, is DVKVTQSSRYLVKRTGEKVFLECVQDMDHENMFWYRQDPGLGLRLIYFSYDVKMKEKGDIPEGYSVSREKKERFSLILESASTNQTSMYLCASSFQGLSNQPQHFGDGTRLSIL.

This clone was counted a few times. The chain joins TRBV9 to TRBJ2-2, with 8 nucleotides matching TRBD2. CDR3 length: 16 amino acids. V was pared by 0 bases and J by 5 bases, with 6 bases of the junction left unmatched. The germline gives CDR1 SGDLS, CDR2 YYNGEE. The CDR3 nucleotides read TGTGCCAGCAGCGTAGGTGGACTAGCAGGTACCGGGGAGCTGTTTTTT. Amino acids: CASSVGGLAGTGELFF.

The chain recombines TRBV13 with TRBJ2-1, with 9 bases that match TRBD2. V lost 4 bases to trimming and J lost 9 bases; unmatched junction nucleotides: 4. CDR1 and CDR2 (germline): PRHDT, FYEKMQ (reference sequence). The CDR3 has 13 residues. CDR3 residues: CASSSPAGGEQFF. The CDR3 nucleotides read TGTGCCAGCAGCTCTCCAGCGGGAGGTGAGCAGTTCTTC. The whole variable domain, filled in from reference TRBV13 and TRBJ2-1, reads AAGVIQSPRHLIKEKRETATLKCYPIPRHDTVYWYQQGPGQDPQFLISFYEKMQSDKGSIPDRFSAQQFSDYHSELNMSSLELGDSALYFCASSSPAGGEQFFGPGTRLTVL.

The chain recombines TRBV27 with TRBJ1-1, with TRBD1 matching over 7 bases. The junction had 1 base not matched to a gene; V was cut back by 0 bases and J by 0 bases. There are 15 residues in the CDR3. The germline V gene has CDR1 MNHEY and CDR2 SMNVEV (reference sequence). The CDR3 here is CASSLSGQMNTEAFF. The CDR3 DNA reads TGTGCCAGCAGTTTATCGGGACAGATGAACACTGAAGCTTTCTTT.

The chain combines TRBV2 with TRBJ1-2; 9 bases are shared with TRBD1. V lost 6 bases and J lost 8; bases outside the gene matches: 10. Germline CDR1 reads SNHLY; CDR2 reads FYNNEI. This CDR3 has 14 residues. CDR3 protein: CASRKDRGGDGYTF. Written as DNA, the CDR3 is TGTGCCAGCAGGAAGGACAGGGGTGGAGACGGCTACACCTTC. Supplemented by reference TRBV2 and TRBJ1-2, the full variable domain reads EPEVTQTPSHQVTQMGQEVILRCVPISNHLYFYWYRQILGQKVEFLVSFYNNEISEKSEIFDDQFSVERPDGSNFTLKIRSTKLEDSAMYFCASRKDRGGDGYTFGSGTRLTVV.